These 21 T cell receptor beta chains share one sample of origin, sequenced in a study of beta chain features in type 1 diabetes. Since all of the isolated RNA was reverse transcribed, expressed TCRB transcripts were what got sequenced. Repertoires were generated with immunoSEQ multiplex PCR, while TCRdb's copy carries only in-frame clones and drops some. The sample includes around 250,000 clones, 25% to 30% seen only once; the top ten take 3.5% to 4%. Material: central memory CD4+ T cells from blood. Receptors were obtained from a man in his thirties or forties in good health.

This sequence joins TRBV7-7 and TRBJ2-7; D is unresolved. Germline-derived CDR1 and CDR2 are SSHAT and FNYEAQ (reference sequence). The CDR3 covers 12 residues. V gave up 2 bases and J gave up 6 bases, with 8 bases separating them. CDR3 loop: CASSLMLGEQYF. CDR3 nucleotide sequence: TGTGCCAGCAGCTTAATGCTTGGCGAGCAGTACTTC.

This chain connects TRBV5-1 to TRBJ2-7, with TRBD2 as a possible D gene (7 bases). Looked up from germline, CDR1 is SGHRS and CDR2 is YFSETQ. CDR3 length: 14 amino acids. With 4 bases removed from V and 5 bases from J, the gap between germline ends came to 16 bases. CDR3 DNA: TGCGCCAGCAGCGCCCTAGCGGACAGTAACGAGCAGTACTTC. Translation: CASSALADSNEQYF.

Note on this clone: A far more abundant clone sits one base away, making this likely a read error. This chain joins TRBV5-6 and TRBJ2-6, with no clear D. Trimming took off 1 base at V and 0 bases at J, with 8 bases between the two ends. The germline V gene has CDR1 SGHDT and CDR2 YYEEEE. The length of the CDR3 is 16 residues. The CDR3 DNA reads as TGTGCCAGCAGCTTGTCGAGTATCTCTGGGGCCAACGTCCTGACTTTC. This gives the protein CASSLSSISGANVLTF.

This clone was found many times. The chain links TRBV7-9 to TRBJ2-3, with 7 bases that match TRBD2. V shed 5 bases, J shed 3 bases, and the junction held 2 bases outside the gene matches. This CDR3 is 13 amino acids long. CDR1 is SEHNR, CDR2 FQNEAQ, per germline (reference sequence). The CDR3 region has the DNA TGTGCCAGCAGCCAAGCGGGAACAGATACGCAGTATTTT. This codes for CASSQAGTDTQYF.

This clone has only a few counts. J is TRBJ1-5 and V is TRBV30; D is ambiguous. Germline CDR1 GTSNPN, CDR2 SVGIG (reference sequence). Trimming removed 3 bases at V and 7 bases at J, with 13 bases between. The CDR3 is made up of 13 amino acids. CDR3 nucleotide sequence: TGTGCCTGGAGCCAAGGAGGGCACCAGCCCCAGCATTTT. Translation gives CAWSQGGHQPQHF.

The genes are TRBV7-2 and TRBJ1-2; D remains unclear. This CDR3 region has 12 residues. The V end lost 1 base, the J end lost 8 bases, and 8 bases lay between the germline ends. CDR1 SGHTA and CDR2 FQGNSA come from the germline V gene. The CDR3 sequence: CASSLGDSGYTF. The CDR3 nucleotides read TGTGCCAGCAGCTTAGGAGATTCCGGCTACACCTTC.

In this sample, this clone turned up once. The V gene is TRBV30, the J gene TRBJ2-1; maybe TRBD2 (7 bases). Germline CDR1 reads GTSNPN; CDR2 reads SVGIG (reference sequence). The ends were cut back, 0 bases at V and 5 bases at J, with 14 bases in the middle. The CDR3 covers 15 residues. The CDR3, as DNA: TGTGCCTGGAGTGTTCGGCGGGGGCGCAACAATGAGCAGTTCTTC. This encodes CAWSVRRGRNNEQFF.

This clone was observed many times. The genes are TRBV14 and TRBJ1-2; D perhaps matches TRBD1 (5 bases). This CDR3 contains 14 residues. CDR1 and CDR2 (germline): SGHDN, FVKESK. V lost 5 bases, J lost 7 bases, and 17 bases lay in between. This CDR3 is CASSALGGAGGYTF. In nucleotides, the CDR3 is TGTGCCAGCAGCGCCCTCGGGGGAGCGGGTGGCTACACCTTC.

This clone was seen a few times. The chain employs TRBV7-9 and TRBJ2-5; the match to TRBD1 covers 9 bases. The CDR3 is made up of 15 amino acids. The V and J ends lost 5 bases and 4 bases, in that order; junction bases with no gene match: 8. From germline, CDR1 is SEHNR and CDR2 FQNEAQ (reference sequence). DNA of the CDR3: TGTGCCAGCAGCATCCGGACAGGGGTAGGAGAGACCCAGTACTTC. Its protein is CASSIRTGVGETQYF.

This clone has more than one count but fewer than ten. The chain has TRBV7-2 and TRBJ1-6; possible D gene TRBD1, 6 bases. Germline loops: CDR1 SGHTA, CDR2 FQGNSA. The V end was cut by 4 bases, the J end by 10 bases, with 14 bases between. CDR3 length equals 14 residues. The CDR3 coding sequence is TGTGCCAGCAGCTCCAGCCTCGGGGGCTCACCCCTCCACTTT. This gives the protein CASSSSLGGSPLHF.

This chain links TRBV7-6 with TRBJ2-3, with unresolved D. The V end lost 1 base, the J end lost 0 bases, and 11 bases lay between the germline ends. This CDR3 comprises 16 residues. Germline assignment: CDR1 SGHVS and CDR2 FNYEAQ. The CDR3 nucleotides read TGTGCCAGCAGCTTAGTATCGGGCGCTAGCACAGATACGCAGTATTTT. Translated: CASSLVSGASTDTQYF.

The rearrangement joins TRBV5-4 to TRBJ2-4; 7 nucleotides agree with TRBD1. The V gene end was trimmed by 0 bases and the J gene end by 1 base; junction bases not matched to a gene: 10. The V gene's germline CDR1 is SGHNT and CDR2 YYREEE (reference sequence). The CDR3 covers 18 residues. CDR3 loop: CASSLGTTGRQAKNIQYF. DNA of the CDR3: TGTGCCAGCAGCTTGGGGACGACAGGGCGGCAGGCCAAAAACATTCAGTACTTC.

Remarks on this clone: The same CDR3 also results from other DNA sequences found in this sample. The V call is TRBV20-1, the J call TRBJ2-5; D is unclear. CDR1 is DFQATT, CDR2 SNEGSKA, per germline (reference sequence). This CDR3 has 10 residues. V dropped 6 bases and J dropped 5 bases, with 7 bases sitting between them. The CDR3 DNA sequence: TGCAGTGCCGGCCTTGAGACCCAGTACTTC. Amino acids: CSAGLETQYF.

The rearrangement links TRBV18 to TRBJ2-7, with 10 positions matching TRBD1. V dropped 0 bases and J dropped 5; count of bases not matched to a gene: 7. Germline-derived CDR1 and CDR2 are KGHSH and LQKENI. The CDR3 spans 16 residues. The CDR3 spells CASSPPRDRGINEQYF. The DNA of the CDR3 is TGTGCCAGCTCACCACCGCGGGACAGGGGAATCAACGAGCAGTACTTC.

The chain couples TRBV29-1 to TRBJ2-7; D is perhaps TRBD2 (6 bases). Germline V lookup: CDR1 SQVTM, CDR2 ANQGSEA. The CDR3 loop spans 12 amino acids. Trimming took off 8 bases at V and 2 bases at J, with 13 bases between the two ends. The CDR3 reads CSTGTSPYEQYF. The CDR3 DNA follows: TGCAGCACCGGGACTTCCCCCTACGAGCAGTACTTC.

This clone was found a few times. The chain is built from TRBV7-7 and TRBJ2-5; TRBD2 matches at 7 bases. There are 14 residues in the CDR3. With V trimmed by 3 bases and J by 1 base, 2 bases remained unmatched. CDR1 SSHAT and CDR2 FNYEAQ come from the germline V gene (reference sequence). The CDR3 sequence is CASSFSSGQETQYF. DNA of the CDR3: TGTGCCAGCAGCTTTTCTAGCGGCCAAGAGACCCAGTACTTC.

V is TRBV4-3 and J is TRBJ2-1; possibly TRBD2 for D (6 bases). The length of the CDR3 is 15 residues. The ends were cut back, 4 bases at V and 7 bases at J, with 17 bases in the middle. Germline V gene data show CDR1 as LGHNA and CDR2 as YSLEER. CDR3 bases: TGCGCCAGCAGCCCCCCAGGCGCCGGGGGTAATGAGCAGTTCTTC. Translating gives CASSPPGAGGNEQFF.

This clone was counted only a few times. This chain joins TRBV7-9 and TRBJ2-5; D tentatively reads TRBD1 or TRBD2 (5 bases each). The CDR3 consists of 15 residues. Trimming cost V 6 bases and J 5 bases, with 19 bases left between them. The germline V gene has CDR1 SEHNR and CDR2 FQNEAQ (reference sequence). CDR3 in DNA: TGTGCCAGCAGTCCTTCAGGGACCCCGGGGGAGACCCAGTACTTC. Its protein product is CASSPSGTPGETQYF.

The gene calls are TRBV7-2 and TRBJ2-3; 7 bases map to TRBD2. J was trimmed by 4 bases and V by 5 bases; bases with no gene match: 6. Germline V gene lookup returns CDR1 SGHTA and CDR2 FQGNSA. CDR3 length equals 14 residues. The CDR3 DNA reads as TGTGCCAGCAGCCAAGGACTAGGGTCAGATACGCAGTATTTT. The encoded protein is CASSQGLGSDTQYF. Full variable domain (outside the CDR3, taken from reference TRBV7-2 and TRBJ2-3): GAGVSQSPSNKVTEKGKDVELRCDPISGHTALYWYRQSLGQGLEFLIYFQGNSAPDKSGLPSDRFSAERTGGSVSTLTIQRTQQEDSAVYLCASSQGLGSDTQYFGPGTRLTVL.

CDR3 sequence reads: CASSLIDAVGVGYTF. CDR3 nucleotide sequence: TGTGCCAGCAGCCTCATCGACGCGGTGGGGGTAGGCTACACCTTC. The rearrangement joins TRBV16 to TRBJ1-2; perhaps TRBD1 as D (5 bases). This CDR3 has 15 residues. V dropped 4 bases and J dropped 8 bases, with 20 bases sitting between them. The V gene's germline CDR1 is KGHSY and CDR2 FQNENV.

With respect to this clone: Possible read error: a much larger clone is one base away. The rearrangement joins TRBV18 to TRBJ2-7, with 8 bases fitting TRBD1. Trimming at V came to 2 bases and at J to 3 bases, leaving 0 bases not matched to a gene. The CDR3 covers 13 residues. Germline V gene sequence: CDR1 KGHSH, CDR2 LQKENI. CDR3 in DNA: TGTGCCAGCTCACCAGGGACAGGCTACGAGCAGTACTTC. Translated, it gives CASSPGTGYEQYF.